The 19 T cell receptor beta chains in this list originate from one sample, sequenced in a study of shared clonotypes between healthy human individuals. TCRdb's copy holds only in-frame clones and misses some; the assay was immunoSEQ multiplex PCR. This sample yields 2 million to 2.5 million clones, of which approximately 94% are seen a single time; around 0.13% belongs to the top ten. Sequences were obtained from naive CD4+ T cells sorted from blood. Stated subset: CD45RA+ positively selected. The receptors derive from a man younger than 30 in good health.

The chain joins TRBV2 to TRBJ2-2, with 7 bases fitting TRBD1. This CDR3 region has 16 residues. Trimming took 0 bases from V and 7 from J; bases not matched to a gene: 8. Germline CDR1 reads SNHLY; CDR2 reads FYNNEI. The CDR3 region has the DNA TGTGCCAGCAGTGAAGCAGGGGGCGTTTTTGGCGGGGAGCTGTTTTTT. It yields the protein CASSEAGGVFGGELFF.

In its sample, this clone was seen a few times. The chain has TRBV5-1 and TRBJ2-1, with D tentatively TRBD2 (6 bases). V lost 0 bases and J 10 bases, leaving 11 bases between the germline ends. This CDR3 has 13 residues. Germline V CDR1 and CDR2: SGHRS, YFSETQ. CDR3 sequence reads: CASSLGKEGEQFF. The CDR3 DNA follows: TGCGCCAGCAGCTTGGGTAAGGAGGGGGAGCAGTTCTTC.

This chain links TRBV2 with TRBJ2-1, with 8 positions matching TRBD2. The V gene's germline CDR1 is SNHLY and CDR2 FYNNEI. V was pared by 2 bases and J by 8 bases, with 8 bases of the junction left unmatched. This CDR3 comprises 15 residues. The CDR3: CASSEWRGAVDEQFF. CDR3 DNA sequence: TGTGCCAGCAGTGAATGGCGGGGGGCCGTGGATGAGCAGTTCTTC.

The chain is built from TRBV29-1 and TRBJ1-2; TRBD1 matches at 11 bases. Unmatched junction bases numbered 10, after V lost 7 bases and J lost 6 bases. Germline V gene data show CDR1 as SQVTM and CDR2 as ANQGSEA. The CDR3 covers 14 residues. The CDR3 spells CSEARTGGVDGYTF. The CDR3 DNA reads TGCAGCGAAGCTCGGACAGGGGGCGTGGATGGCTACACCTTC.

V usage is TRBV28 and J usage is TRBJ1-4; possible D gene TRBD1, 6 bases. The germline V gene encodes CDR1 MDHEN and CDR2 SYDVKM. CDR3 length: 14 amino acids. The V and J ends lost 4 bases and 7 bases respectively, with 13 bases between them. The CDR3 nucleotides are TGTGCCAGCAGTTGGGGGCGGTTAGGTGAAAAACTGTTTTTT. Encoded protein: CASSWGRLGEKLFF.

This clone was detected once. This chain's CDR3 is CASSLVRGFTEAFF. The CDR3 nucleotides read TGTGCCAGCAGCTTAGTCCGGGGGTTCACTGAAGCTTTCTTT. The genes are TRBV7-9 and TRBJ1-1, with D maybe TRBD1 (5 bases). The germline V and J ends were trimmed by 1 base and 4 bases, with 10 bases remaining between them. Germline V gene sequence: CDR1 SEHNR, CDR2 FQNEAQ (reference sequence). This CDR3 is 14 amino acids long.

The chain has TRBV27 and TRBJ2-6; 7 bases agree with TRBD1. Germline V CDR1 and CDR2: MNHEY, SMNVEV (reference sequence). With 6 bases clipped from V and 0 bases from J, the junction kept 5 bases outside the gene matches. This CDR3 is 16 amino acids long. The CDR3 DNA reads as TGTGCCAGCAGGACAGGGAGATTCTCTGGGGCCAACGTCCTGACTTTC. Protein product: CASRTGRFSGANVLTF.

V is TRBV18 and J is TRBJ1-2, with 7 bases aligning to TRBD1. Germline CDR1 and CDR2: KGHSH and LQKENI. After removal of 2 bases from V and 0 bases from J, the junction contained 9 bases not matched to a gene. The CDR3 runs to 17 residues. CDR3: CASSPVTGTVSNYGYTF. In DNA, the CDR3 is TGTGCCAGCTCACCAGTTACCGGGACAGTGTCTAACTATGGCTACACCTTC.

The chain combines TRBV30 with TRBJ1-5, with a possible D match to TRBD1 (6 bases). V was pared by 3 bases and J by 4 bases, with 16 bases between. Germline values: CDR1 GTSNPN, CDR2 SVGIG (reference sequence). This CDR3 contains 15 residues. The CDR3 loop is CAWSLGDTGNQPQHF. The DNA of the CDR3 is TGTGCCTGGAGCCTGGGGGACACGGGTAATCAGCCCCAGCATTTT. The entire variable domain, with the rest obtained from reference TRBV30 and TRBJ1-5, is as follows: SQTIHQWPATLVQPVGSPLSLECTVEGTSNPNLYWYRQAAGRGLQLLFYSVGIGQISSEVPQNLSASRPQDRQFILSSKKLLLSDSGFYLCAWSLGDTGNQPQHFGDGTRLSIL.

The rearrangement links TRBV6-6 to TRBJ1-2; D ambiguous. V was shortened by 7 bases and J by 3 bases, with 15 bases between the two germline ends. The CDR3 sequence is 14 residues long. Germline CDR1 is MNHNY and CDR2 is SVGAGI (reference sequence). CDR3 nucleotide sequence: TGTGCCAGCAACCTTTTCGGAGCAGACTATGGCTACACCTTC. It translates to CASNLFGADYGYTF.

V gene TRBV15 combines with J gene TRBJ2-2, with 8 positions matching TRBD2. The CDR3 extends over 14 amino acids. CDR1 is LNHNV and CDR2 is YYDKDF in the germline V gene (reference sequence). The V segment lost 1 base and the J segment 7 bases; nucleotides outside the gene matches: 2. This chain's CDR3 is CATSRVAGFGELFF. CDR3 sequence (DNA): TGTGCCACCAGCAGAGTAGCGGGGTTCGGGGAGCTGTTTTTT. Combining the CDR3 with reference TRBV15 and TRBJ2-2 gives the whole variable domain DAMVIQNPRYQVTQFGKPVTLSCSQTLNHNVMYWYQQKSSQAPKLLFHYYDKDFNNEADTPDNFQSRRPNTSFCFLDIRSPGLGDTAMYLCATSRVAGFGELFFGEGSRLTVL.

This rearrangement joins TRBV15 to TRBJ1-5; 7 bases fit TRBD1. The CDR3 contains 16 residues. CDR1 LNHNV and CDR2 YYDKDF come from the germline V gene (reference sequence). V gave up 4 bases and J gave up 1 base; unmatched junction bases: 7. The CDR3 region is CATSTYPGQSNQPQHF. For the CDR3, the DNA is TGTGCCACCAGCACCTACCCGGGACAGAGCAATCAGCCCCAGCATTTT.

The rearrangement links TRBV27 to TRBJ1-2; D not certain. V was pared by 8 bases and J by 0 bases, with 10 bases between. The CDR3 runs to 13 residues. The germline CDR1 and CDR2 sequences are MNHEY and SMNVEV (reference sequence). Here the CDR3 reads CASRPTSNYGYTF. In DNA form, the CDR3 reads TGTGCCAGCCGTCCTACCTCTAACTATGGCTACACCTTC.

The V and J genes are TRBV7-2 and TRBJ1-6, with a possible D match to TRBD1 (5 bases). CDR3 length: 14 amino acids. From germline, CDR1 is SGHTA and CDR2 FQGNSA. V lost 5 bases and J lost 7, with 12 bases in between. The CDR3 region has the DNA TGTGCCAGCAGCCCGCGGGGGGGAAATTCACCCCTCCACTTT. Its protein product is CASSPRGGNSPLHF.

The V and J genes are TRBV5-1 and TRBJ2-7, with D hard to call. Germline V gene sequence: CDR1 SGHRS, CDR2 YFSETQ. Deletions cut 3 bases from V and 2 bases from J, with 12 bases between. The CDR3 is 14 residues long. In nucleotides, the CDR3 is TGCGCCAGCAGCTCCGGTGATGGAGCCTACGAGCAGTACTTC. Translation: CASSSGDGAYEQYF.

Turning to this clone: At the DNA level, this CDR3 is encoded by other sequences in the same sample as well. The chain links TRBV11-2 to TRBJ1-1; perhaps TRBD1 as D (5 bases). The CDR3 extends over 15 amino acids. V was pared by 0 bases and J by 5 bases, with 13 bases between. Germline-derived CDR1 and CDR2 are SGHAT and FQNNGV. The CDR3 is CASSLDRAGGTEAFF. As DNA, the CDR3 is TGTGCCAGCAGCTTAGACAGGGCGGGGGGTACTGAAGCTTTCTTT.

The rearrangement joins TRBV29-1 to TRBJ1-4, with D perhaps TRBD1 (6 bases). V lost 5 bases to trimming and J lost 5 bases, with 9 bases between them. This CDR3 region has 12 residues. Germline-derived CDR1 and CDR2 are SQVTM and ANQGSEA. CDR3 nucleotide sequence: TGCAGCGTTTCACAGGGAAATGAAAAACTGTTTTTT. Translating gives CSVSQGNEKLFF.

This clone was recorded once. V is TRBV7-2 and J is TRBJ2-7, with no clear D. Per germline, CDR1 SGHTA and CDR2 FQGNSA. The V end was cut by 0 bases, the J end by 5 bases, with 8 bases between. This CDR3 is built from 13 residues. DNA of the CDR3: TGTGCCAGCAGCTTAGCCGAGGTGAACGAGCAGTACTTC. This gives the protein CASSLAEVNEQYF.

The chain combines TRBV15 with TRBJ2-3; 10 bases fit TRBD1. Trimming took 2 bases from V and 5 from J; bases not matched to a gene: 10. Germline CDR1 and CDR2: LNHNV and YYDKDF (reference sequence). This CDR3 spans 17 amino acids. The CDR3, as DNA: TGTGCCACCAGCAGACTTTACCGGGACAGGGGAGGAGATACGCAGTATTTT. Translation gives CATSRLYRDRGGDTQYF.